The clone carrying this TCR beta chain rates as medium-sized. This CDR3 is 13 amino acids long. From germline, CDR1 is MGHDK and CDR2 SYGVNS. V was pared by 0 bases and J by 6 bases, with 7 bases between. TCRdb independently ran MiXCR on the 5' RACE reads; one entry per CDR3 protein. The data contain roughly 9,200 distinct CDR3 sequences, about 23% of them seen just once; the ten biggest clones take up 3.9%. The time point: blood at routine non-recurrence follow-up after resection. This sample is drawn from a study of spatial heterogeneity in lung cancer. The TCR was taken from a female donor with early-stage non-small cell lung cancer. Specimen: PBMCs, collected at follow-up. The chain couples TRBV25-1 to TRBJ2-3; D uncertain. The CDR3 region is CASSEYGRDTQYF. CDR3 sequence (DNA): TGTGCCAGCAGTGAATACGGTCGGGATACGCAGTATTTT.